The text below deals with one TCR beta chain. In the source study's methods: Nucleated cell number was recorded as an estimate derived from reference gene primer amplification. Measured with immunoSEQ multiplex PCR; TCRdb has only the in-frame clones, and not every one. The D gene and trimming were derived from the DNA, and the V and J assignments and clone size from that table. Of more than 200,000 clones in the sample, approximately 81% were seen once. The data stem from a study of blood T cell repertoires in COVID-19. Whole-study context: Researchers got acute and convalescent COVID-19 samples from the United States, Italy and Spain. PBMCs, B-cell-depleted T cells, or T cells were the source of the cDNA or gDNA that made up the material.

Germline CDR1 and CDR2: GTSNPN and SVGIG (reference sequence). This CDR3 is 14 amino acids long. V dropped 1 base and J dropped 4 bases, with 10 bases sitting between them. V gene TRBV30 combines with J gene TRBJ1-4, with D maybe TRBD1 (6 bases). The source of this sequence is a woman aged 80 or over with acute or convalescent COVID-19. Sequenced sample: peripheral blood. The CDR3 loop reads CAWSGTDLNEKLFF. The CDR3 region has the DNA TGTGCCTGGAGTGGGACAGATCTTAATGAAAAACTGTTTTTT. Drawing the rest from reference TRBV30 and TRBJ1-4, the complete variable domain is SQTIHQWPATLVQPVGSPLSLECTVEGTSNPNLYWYRQAAGRGLQLLFYSVGIGQISSEVPQNLSASRPQDRQFILSSKKLLLSDSGFYLCAWSGTDLNEKLFFGSGTQLSVL.